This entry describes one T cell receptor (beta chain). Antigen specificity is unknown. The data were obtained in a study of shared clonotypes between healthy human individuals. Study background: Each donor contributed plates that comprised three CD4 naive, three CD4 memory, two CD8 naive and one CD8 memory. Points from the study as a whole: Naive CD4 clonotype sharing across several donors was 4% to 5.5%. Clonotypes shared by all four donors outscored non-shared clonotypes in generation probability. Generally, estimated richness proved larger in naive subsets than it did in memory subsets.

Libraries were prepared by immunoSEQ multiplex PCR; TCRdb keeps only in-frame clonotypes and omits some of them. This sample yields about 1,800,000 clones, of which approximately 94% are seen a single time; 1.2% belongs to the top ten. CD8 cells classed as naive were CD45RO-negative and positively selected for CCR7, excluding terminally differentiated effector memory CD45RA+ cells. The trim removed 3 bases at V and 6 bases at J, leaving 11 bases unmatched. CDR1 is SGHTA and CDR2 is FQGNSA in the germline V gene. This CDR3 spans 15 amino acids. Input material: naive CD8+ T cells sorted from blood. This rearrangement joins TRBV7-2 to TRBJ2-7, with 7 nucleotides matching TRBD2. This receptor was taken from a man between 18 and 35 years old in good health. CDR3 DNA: TGTGCCAGCAGCTTTACCGGGGGAGGGTTGGTCGAGCAGTACTTC. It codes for CASSFTGGGLVEQYF.